The rows below give T cell receptor beta chains drawn from one sample of a study of shared clonotypes between healthy human individuals. The protocol was immunoSEQ multiplex PCR, while the TCRdb copy is restricted to in-frame clones and leaves out a portion. The data show around 2,000,000 clones, about 93% seen once. The source material was naive CD8+ T cells from PBMCs. These receptors all come from a young man in good health. Some clones in this sample may be carry-over from other donors' samples. CDR3s include the opening cysteine and the closing phenylalanine or tryptophan. The order of the fields is V gene, CDR3 length, J gene, CDR3 protein.

v_gene: TRBV9
len: 15
j_gene: TRBJ2-3
CDR3aa: CASSTGQGRTDTQYF

v_gene: TRBV20-1
len: 10
j_gene: TRBJ1-2
CDR3aa: CSARLNGYTF

v_gene: TRBV4-1
len: 18
j_gene: TRBJ1-5
CDR3aa: CASSQVEKDVTFGQPQHF

v_gene: TRBV18
len: 19
j_gene: TRBJ2-6
CDR3aa: CASSPLSAGALSGANVLTF

v_gene: TRBV14
len: 14
j_gene: TRBJ2-7
CDR3aa: CASSPRGGTYEQYF

v_gene: TRBV11-2
len: 14
j_gene: TRBJ1-1
CDR3aa: CASSPLIGGAEAFF

v_gene: TRBV10-2
len: 17
j_gene: TRBJ2-3
CDR3aa: CASSARTGIMRADTQYF

v_gene: TRBV14
len: 14
j_gene: TRBJ1-1
CDR3aa: CASSPTFWNTEAFF

v_gene: TRBV19
len: 15
j_gene: TRBJ2-7
CDR3aa: CASSIAQGGSYEQYF

v_gene: TRBV6-4
len: 17
j_gene: TRBJ2-5
CDR3aa: CASSDFGFGRGKETQYF

v_gene: TRBV5-4
len: 15
j_gene: TRBJ2-6
CDR3aa: CASSLRGSGANVLTF

v_gene: TRBV19
len: 18
j_gene: TRBJ2-2
CDR3aa: CASSIVPRRLGDTGELFF

v_gene: TRBV21-1
len: 15
j_gene: TRBJ1-1
CDR3aa: CASSRRQGMNTEAFF

v_gene: TRBV7-2
len: 14
j_gene: TRBJ1-4
CDR3aa: CASSLQGLNEKLFF

v_gene: TRBV11-3
len: 15
j_gene: TRBJ2-7
CDR3aa: CASSLEVGGSHEQYF

v_gene: TRBV9
len: 18
j_gene: TRBJ2-1
CDR3aa: CASSVDPRLAGPQNEQFF

v_gene: TRBV7-9
len: 16
j_gene: TRBJ2-3
CDR3aa: CASSPLEGGDTDTQYF

v_gene: TRBV2
len: 15
j_gene: TRBJ2-7
CDR3aa: CASTNPLAGLGEQYF

v_gene: TRBV19
len: 15
j_gene: TRBJ2-1
CDR3aa: CASSPGPSGYNEQFF

v_gene: TRBV27
len: 12
j_gene: TRBJ2-3
CDR3aa: CASSFTPDTQYF

v_gene: TRBV4-1
len: 17
j_gene: TRBJ2-7
CDR3aa: CASSPSLAGLAEHEQYF

v_gene: TRBV27
len: 15
j_gene: TRBJ2-1
CDR3aa: CASTSSGYSYNEQFF

v_gene: TRBV7-9
len: 13
j_gene: TRBJ1-1
CDR3aa: CASSLSQLGEAFF

v_gene: TRBV28
len: 15
j_gene: TRBJ1-1
CDR3aa: CASSKGGILDTEAFF

v_gene: TRBV11-2
len: 17
j_gene: TRBJ2-7
CDR3aa: CASSLSLLAGANYEQYF

v_gene: TRBV10-2
len: 14
j_gene: TRBJ2-7
CDR3aa: CASMNRGPFYEQYF

v_gene: TRBV7-9
len: 13
j_gene: TRBJ2-1
CDR3aa: CASSFDPGGEQFF

v_gene: TRBV9
len: 15
j_gene: TRBJ1-3
CDR3aa: CASSRMDRGQDTIYF

v_gene: TRBV5-6
len: 17
j_gene: TRBJ2-1
CDR3aa: CASSYLAGGPLENEQFF

v_gene: TRBV19
len: 17
j_gene: TRBJ2-3
CDR3aa: CASSRLAGEVGRDTQYF

v_gene: TRBV7-9
len: 15
j_gene: TRBJ2-7
CDR3aa: CASSSFDRSSYEQYF

v_gene: TRBV27
len: 18
j_gene: TRBJ2-7
CDR3aa: CASSPQLAGGKNLYEQYF

v_gene: TRBV27
len: 15
j_gene: TRBJ1-4
CDR3aa: CASSLTGGDGEKLFF

v_gene: TRBV7-3
len: 15
j_gene: TRBJ1-1
CDR3aa: CASSLIRQDQTEAFF

v_gene: TRBV18
len: 16
j_gene: TRBJ2-1
CDR3aa: CASSPRDGSSYNEQFF

v_gene: TRBV6-5
len: 12
j_gene: TRBJ1-2
CDR3aa: CASSRQGSGYTF

v_gene: TRBV19
len: 18
j_gene: TRBJ2-3
CDR3aa: CASSIKEVGGSSTDTQYF

v_gene: TRBV7-9
len: 12
j_gene: TRBJ2-1
CDR3aa: CASSHAKGEQFF

v_gene: TRBV25-1
len: 14
j_gene: TRBJ1-1
CDR3aa: CASNSGGGGTEAFF

v_gene: TRBV19
len: 16
j_gene: TRBJ1-1
CDR3aa: CASSLYPQTGLVEAFF

v_gene: TRBV11-2
len: 14
j_gene: TRBJ2-7
CDR3aa: CASSPRTGAYEQYF

v_gene: TRBV28
len: 17
j_gene: TRBJ1-5
CDR3aa: CASLTLGQGNSNQPQHF

v_gene: TRBV7-6
len: 14
j_gene: TRBJ2-7
CDR3aa: CASSLGGRTDEQYF

v_gene: TRBV9
len: 15
j_gene: TRBJ2-7
CDR3aa: CASSPNREHSYEQYF